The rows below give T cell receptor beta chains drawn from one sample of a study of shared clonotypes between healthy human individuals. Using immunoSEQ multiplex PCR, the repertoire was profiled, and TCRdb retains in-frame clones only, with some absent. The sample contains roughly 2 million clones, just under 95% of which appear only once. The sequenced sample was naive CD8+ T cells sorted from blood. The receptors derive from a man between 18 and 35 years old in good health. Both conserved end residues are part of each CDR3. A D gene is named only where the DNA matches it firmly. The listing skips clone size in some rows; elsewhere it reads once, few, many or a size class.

CASTRDSTSWEQYF	TGCGCCAGCACTAGGGACTCCACCTCCTGGGAGCAGTACTTC	-	-	TRBJ2-7	TRBV10-1
CASSLLAGVGETQYF	TGCGCCAGCAGCTTGCTCGCGGGGGTAGGAGAGACCCAGTACTTC	TRBD2	-	TRBJ2-5	TRBV5-1
CASSSDGSSYNEQFF	TGTGCCAGCAGTTCGGACGGGAGCTCCTACAATGAGCAGTTCTTC	-	-	TRBJ2-1	TRBV6-1
CASSQGQGDYGYTF	TGTGCCAGCAGCCAGGGACAGGGAGACTATGGCTACACCTTC	TRBD1	-	TRBJ1-2	TRBV9
CASSQVTGELFF	TGCGCCAGCAGCCAAGTCACCGGGGAGCTGTTTTTT	-	-	TRBJ2-2	TRBV4-3
CASSLEEGANYGYTF	TGCGCCAGCAGCTTGGAGGAGGGGGCTAACTATGGCTACACCTTC	-	-	TRBJ1-2	TRBV5-1
CASSPRLAGITSTDTQYF	TGTGCCAGCAGTCCCCGACTAGCGGGAATCACTAGCACAGATACGCAGTATTTT	TRBD2	-	TRBJ2-3	TRBV27
CASSDGIFYGYTF	TGTGCCAGTTCTGACGGAATATTTTATGGCTACACCTTC	-	-	TRBJ1-2	TRBV19
CASSTQVTGIEPQHF	TGTGCCAGTAGTACCCAAGTGACAGGAATTGAGCCCCAGCATTTT	-	few	TRBJ1-5	TRBV19
CASSELGNADYGYTF	TGTGCCAGCAGTGAATTAGGGAACGCCGACTATGGCTACACCTTC	-	-	TRBJ1-2	TRBV6-1
CASRSSSGPTYEQYF	TGTGCCAGCAGGTCCTCTAGCGGGCCTACCTACGAGCAGTACTTC	TRBD2	once	TRBJ2-7	TRBV7-9
CASSLYADTDTQYF	TGTGCCAGCAGCTTATATGCGGACACAGATACGCAGTATTTT	-	-	TRBJ2-3	TRBV11-2
CASSLGSYTDTQYF	TGTGCCAGCAGCTTAGGGTCGTACACAGATACGCAGTATTTT	-	-	TRBJ2-3	TRBV11-2
CAWSRQGNTEAFF	TGTGCCTGGAGCCGACAGGGGAACACTGAAGCTTTCTTT	TRBD1	-	TRBJ1-1	TRBV30
CATSRDAGPYSNQPQHF	TGTGCCACCAGCAGAGATGCAGGTCCTTATAGCAATCAGCCCCAGCATTTT	-	-	TRBJ1-5	TRBV15
CAWSWPGLAGGKTDTQYF	TGTGCCTGGAGCTGGCCGGGGCTAGCGGGGGGGAAGACAGATACGCAGTATTTT	TRBD2	-	TRBJ2-3	TRBV30
CAWSVLDTSNYGYTF	TGTGCCTGGAGTGTACTGGACACCTCTAACTATGGCTACACCTTC	-	-	TRBJ1-2	TRBV30
CAIGTSGGTDTQYF	TGTGCCATTGGGACTAGCGGAGGCACAGATACGCAGTATTTT	TRBD2	-	TRBJ2-3	TRBV10-3
CASSEKDREGNEQFF	TGTGCCAGCAGTGAGAAGGACAGGGAGGGCAATGAGCAGTTCTTC	-	once	TRBJ2-1	TRBV6-1
CASSQSTRTSGYEQYF	TGCGCCAGCAGCCAATCAACCCGGACTAGCGGCTACGAGCAGTACTTC	TRBD2	once	TRBJ2-7	TRBV4-1